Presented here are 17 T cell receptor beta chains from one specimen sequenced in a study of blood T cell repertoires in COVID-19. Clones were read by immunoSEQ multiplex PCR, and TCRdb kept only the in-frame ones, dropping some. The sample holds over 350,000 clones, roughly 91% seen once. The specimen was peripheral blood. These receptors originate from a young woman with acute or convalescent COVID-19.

The CDR3 sequence: CASSEGAIGFAFF. The CDR3, as DNA: TGTGCCAGCAGCGAGGGGGCGATTGGGTTTGCTTTCTTT. The rearrangement uses TRBV9 and TRBJ1-1; 7 bases line up with TRBD1. The CDR3 extends over 13 amino acids. Trimming cost V 3 bases and J 11 bases; bases outside gene matches: 10. Germline V gives CDR1 SGDLS, CDR2 YYNGEE. The whole variable domain, filled in from reference TRBV9 and TRBJ1-1, reads DSGVTQTPKHLITATGQRVTLRCSPRSGDLSVYWYQQSLDQGLQFLIQYYNGEERAKGNILERFSAQQFPDLHSELNLSSLELGDSALYFCASSEGAIGFAFFGQGTRLTVV.

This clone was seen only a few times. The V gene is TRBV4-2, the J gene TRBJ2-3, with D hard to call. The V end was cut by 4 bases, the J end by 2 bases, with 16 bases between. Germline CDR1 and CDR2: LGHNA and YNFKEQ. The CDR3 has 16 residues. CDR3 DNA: TGTGCCAGCAGCCTAGAGTGGGCATTTCTCACAGATACGCAGTATTTT. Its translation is CASSLEWAFLTDTQYF.

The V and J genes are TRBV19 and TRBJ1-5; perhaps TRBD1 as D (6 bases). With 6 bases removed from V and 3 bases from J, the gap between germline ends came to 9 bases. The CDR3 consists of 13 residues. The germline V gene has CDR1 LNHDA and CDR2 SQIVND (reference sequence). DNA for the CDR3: TGTGCCAGTAGGGACAGACTCAATCAGCCCCAGCATTTT. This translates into CASRDRLNQPQHF.

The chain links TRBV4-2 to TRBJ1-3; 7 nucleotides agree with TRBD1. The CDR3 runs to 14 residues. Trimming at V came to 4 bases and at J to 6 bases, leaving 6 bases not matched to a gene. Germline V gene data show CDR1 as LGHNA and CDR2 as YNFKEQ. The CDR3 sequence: CASSRGGPENTIYF. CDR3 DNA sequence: TGTGCCAGCAGCCGAGGGGGCCCGGAAAACACCATATATTTT.

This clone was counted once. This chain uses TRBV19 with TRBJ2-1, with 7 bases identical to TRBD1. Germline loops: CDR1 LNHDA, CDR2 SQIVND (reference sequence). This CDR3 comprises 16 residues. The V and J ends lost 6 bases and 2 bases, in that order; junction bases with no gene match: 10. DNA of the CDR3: TGTGCCAGTAGCAGAACCTCGGGACAGACCTACAATGAGCAGTTCTTC. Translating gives CASSRTSGQTYNEQFF.

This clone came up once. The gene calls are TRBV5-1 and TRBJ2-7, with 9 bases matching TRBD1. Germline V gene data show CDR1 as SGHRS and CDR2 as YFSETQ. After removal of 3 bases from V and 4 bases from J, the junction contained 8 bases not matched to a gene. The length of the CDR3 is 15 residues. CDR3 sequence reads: CASSSGTGYSYEQYF. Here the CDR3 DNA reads TGCGCCAGCAGCTCCGGGACAGGGTATAGTTACGAGCAGTACTTC.

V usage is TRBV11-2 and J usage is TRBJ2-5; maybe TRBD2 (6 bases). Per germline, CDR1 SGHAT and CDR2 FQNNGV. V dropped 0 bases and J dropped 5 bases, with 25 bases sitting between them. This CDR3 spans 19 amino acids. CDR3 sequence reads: CASSLDAVGDFNRGETQYF. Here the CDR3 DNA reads TGTGCCAGCAGCTTAGATGCGGTGGGGGACTTCAACCGTGGGGAGACCCAGTACTTC.

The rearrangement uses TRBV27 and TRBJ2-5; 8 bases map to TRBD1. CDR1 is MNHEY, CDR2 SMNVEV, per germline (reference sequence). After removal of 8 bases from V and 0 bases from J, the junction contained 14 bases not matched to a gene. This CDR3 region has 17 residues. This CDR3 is CASGGTGESTYQETQYF. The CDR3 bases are TGTGCCAGCGGTGGGACAGGAGAAAGCACGTACCAAGAGACCCAGTACTTC.

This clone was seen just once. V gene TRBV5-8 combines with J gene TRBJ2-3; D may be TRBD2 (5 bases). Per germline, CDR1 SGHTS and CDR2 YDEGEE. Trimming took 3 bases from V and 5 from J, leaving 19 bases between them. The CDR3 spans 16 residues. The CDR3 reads CASSSERTLDGDTQYF. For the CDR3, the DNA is TGTGCCAGCAGCTCCGAGCGGACTTTGGACGGAGATACGCAGTATTTT.

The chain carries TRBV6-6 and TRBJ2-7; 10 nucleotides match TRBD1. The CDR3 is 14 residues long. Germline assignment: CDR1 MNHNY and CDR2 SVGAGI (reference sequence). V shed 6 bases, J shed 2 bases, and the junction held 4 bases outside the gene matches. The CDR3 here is CASRRQGATYEQYF. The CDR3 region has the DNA TGTGCCAGCAGACGACAGGGGGCCACCTACGAGCAGTACTTC.

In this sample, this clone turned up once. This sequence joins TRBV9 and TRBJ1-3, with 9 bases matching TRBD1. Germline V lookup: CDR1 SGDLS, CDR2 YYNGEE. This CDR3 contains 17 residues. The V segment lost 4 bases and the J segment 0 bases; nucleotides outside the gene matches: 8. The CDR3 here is CASSPGTGLSSGNTIYF. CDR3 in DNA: TGTGCCAGCAGCCCGGGGACAGGGTTAAGCTCTGGAAACACCATATATTTT.

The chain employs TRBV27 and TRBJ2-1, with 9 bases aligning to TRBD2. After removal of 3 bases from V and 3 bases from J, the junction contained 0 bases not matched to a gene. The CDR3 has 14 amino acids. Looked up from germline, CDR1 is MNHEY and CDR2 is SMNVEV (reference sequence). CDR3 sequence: CASSLRGGYNEQFF. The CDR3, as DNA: TGTGCCAGCAGTTTGCGGGGGGGCTACAATGAGCAGTTCTTC.

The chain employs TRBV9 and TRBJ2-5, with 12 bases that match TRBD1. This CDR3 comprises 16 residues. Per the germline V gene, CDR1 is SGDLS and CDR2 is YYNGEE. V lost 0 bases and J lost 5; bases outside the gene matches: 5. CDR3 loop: CASSVGGTGGRETQYF. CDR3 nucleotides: TGTGCCAGCAGCGTAGGAGGGACAGGGGGCAGGGAGACCCAGTACTTC.

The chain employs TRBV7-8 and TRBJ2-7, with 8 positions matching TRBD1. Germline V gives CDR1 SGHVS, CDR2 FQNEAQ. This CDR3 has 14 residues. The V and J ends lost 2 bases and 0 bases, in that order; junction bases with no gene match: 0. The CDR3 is CASSLQGASYEQYF. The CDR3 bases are TGTGCCAGCAGCTTACAGGGGGCCTCCTACGAGCAGTACTTC.

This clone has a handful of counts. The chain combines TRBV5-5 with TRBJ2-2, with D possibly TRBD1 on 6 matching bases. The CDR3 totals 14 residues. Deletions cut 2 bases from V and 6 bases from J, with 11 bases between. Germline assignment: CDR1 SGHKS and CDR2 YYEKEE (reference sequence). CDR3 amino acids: CASSLTGSPGELFF. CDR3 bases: TGTGCCAGCAGCTTAACAGGGAGTCCCGGGGAGCTGTTTTTT.

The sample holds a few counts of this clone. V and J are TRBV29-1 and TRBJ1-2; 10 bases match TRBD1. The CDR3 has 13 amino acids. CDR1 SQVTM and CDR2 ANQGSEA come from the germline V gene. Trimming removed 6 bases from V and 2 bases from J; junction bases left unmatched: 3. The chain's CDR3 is CSVGQGRNYGYTF. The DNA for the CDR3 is TGCAGCGTGGGACAGGGGAGGAACTATGGCTACACCTTC.

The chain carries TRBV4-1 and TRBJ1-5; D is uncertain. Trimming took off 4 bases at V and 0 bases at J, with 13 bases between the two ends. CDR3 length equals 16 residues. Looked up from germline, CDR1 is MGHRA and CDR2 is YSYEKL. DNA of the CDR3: TGCGCCAGCAGCCCTCACCCGCACACTAGCAATCAGCCCCAGCATTTT. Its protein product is CASSPHPHTSNQPQHF.